This is a list of T cell receptor beta chains from one sample in a study of cytomegalovirus exposure and HLA in healthy donors. The table came from immunoSEQ multiplex PCR; TCRdb's copy has only in-frame clones and leaves some out. The sample gives some 200,000 clones, around 80% of which show up once; around 16% is in the top ten. The sequencing sample was made of PBMCs. Receptors were obtained from a man aged 40-49 years in good health and CMV-seronegative. The CDR3 runs from the conserved cysteine through the conserved F or W. D genes are given only for firm matches. Clone size appears in some rows only: once, few, many, or a class for an expanded clone.

DNA: TGTGCCAGTAGTATAGATTACCGGGGAGGCTATGGCTACACCTTC
CDR3: CASSIDYRGGYGYTF
V: TRBV19
D: .
J: TRBJ1-2
size: once

DNA: TGTGCCAGCAGCTCGGCAAGGGGGCGCGCCGGGGAGCTGTTTTTT
CDR3: CASSSARGRAGELFF
V: TRBV7-9
D: TRBD1
J: TRBJ2-2
size: .

DNA: TGTGCCAGCACCTGGGGGGGGATGGGCACTGAAGCTTTCTTT
CDR3: CASTWGGMGTEAFF
V: TRBV5-8
D: .
J: TRBJ1-1
size: .

DNA: TGCGCCAGCAGCCAAGGGACTAGCGGGGAATTCCTCTCCAATGAGCAGTTCTTC
CDR3: CASSQGTSGEFLSNEQFF
V: TRBV4-3
D: TRBD2
J: TRBJ2-1
size: .

DNA: TGTGCCAGCAGTTACTCGAATCGGGGAAGCACTGAAGCTTTCTTT
CDR3: CASSYSNRGSTEAFF
V: TRBV6-6
D: .
J: TRBJ1-1
size: .

DNA: TGTGCTAGTGGTTCCGGACAGGACGACTACACTGAAGCTTTCTTT
CDR3: CASGSGQDDYTEAFF
V: TRBV12-5
D: TRBD1
J: TRBJ1-1
size: .

DNA: TGTGCCAGCTCAGGGATGTCCGGGACTAGAAACAATGAGCAGTTCTTC
CDR3: CASSGMSGTRNNEQFF
V: TRBV25-1
D: TRBD2
J: TRBJ2-1
size: .

DNA: TGTGCCAGCAGCCAAGATGCGGGCGGGAATTCCTACAATGAGCAGTTCTTC
CDR3: CASSQDAGGNSYNEQFF
V: TRBV4-2
D: .
J: TRBJ2-1
size: .

DNA: TGTGCCAGTAGTTCAAGTTACGGGAGTACCTATGGCTACACCTTC
CDR3: CASSSSYGSTYGYTF
V: TRBV19
D: .
J: TRBJ1-2
size: .

DNA: TGCGCCAGCAGTGATCGTCCCCTTTTGGACAGATTGAACACTGAAGCTTTCTTT
CDR3: CASSDRPLLDRLNTEAFF
V: TRBV10-2
D: .
J: TRBJ1-1
size: once

DNA: TGTGCCAGCAGTTACTCGCCTCGGACAGCTGGAAACACCATATATTTT
CDR3: CASSYSPRTAGNTIYF
V: TRBV6-6
D: .
J: TRBJ1-3
size: few

DNA: TGTGCCAGCAGCTTAGCGCGGGCAGTATCCTACGAGCAGTACTTC
CDR3: CASSLARAVSYEQYF
V: TRBV7-9
D: .
J: TRBJ2-7
size: .

DNA: TGTGCCAGCAGTTACGAAATAGCTGCTGGCTACACCTTC
CDR3: CASSYEIAAGYTF
V: TRBV6-6
D: .
J: TRBJ1-2
size: .

DNA: TGCGCCAGCAGCTCCCCTTTGGGGGGGCGCACCGGGGAGCTGTTTTTT
CDR3: CASSSPLGGRTGELFF
V: TRBV5-1
D: .
J: TRBJ2-2
size: few

DNA: TGTGCCAGCTCCCCCTTGCCTAGCGGAGGCTCCTACAATGAGCAGTTCTTC
CDR3: CASSPLPSGGSYNEQFF
V: TRBV18
D: TRBD2
J: TRBJ2-1
size: .

DNA: TGTGCCAGCAGCCAAGATGCAGAGCGCCTAACCTACGAGCAGTACTTC
CDR3: CASSQDAERLTYEQYF
V: TRBV4-2
D: .
J: TRBJ2-7
size: .

DNA: TGTGCCAGCAGCAGCGACAGGGGATCCTACGAGCAGTACTTC
CDR3: CASSSDRGSYEQYF
V: TRBV13
D: TRBD1
J: TRBJ2-7
size: few

DNA: TGTGCCAGCAGCCCGACAGGAACCTACGAGCAGTACTTC
CDR3: CASSPTGTYEQYF
V: TRBV6-1
D: .
J: TRBJ2-7
size: once

DNA: TGTGCCAGCAGTTTAATCTCTAGCGGGGCGCAAGAGACCCAGTACTTC
CDR3: CASSLISSGAQETQYF
V: TRBV28
D: TRBD2
J: TRBJ2-5
size: .

DNA: TGTGCTAGTGGTTCTAGCGGGAGAGGGAACAATGGGCAGTTCTTC
CDR3: CASGSSGRGNNGQFF
V: TRBV12-5
D: TRBD2
J: TRBJ2-1
size: .